A single sample gave rise to the 15 T cell receptor beta chains below, sequenced in a study of neoadjuvant nivolumab and ipilimumab in lung cancer (dated by TCRdb to the early 2020s). Sample time point, as interpreted from the label and publication: at surgical resection after neoadjuvant nivolumab +/- ipilimumab. The library was prepared using the immunoSEQ multiplex PCR assay. The source is immuneACCESS, and TCRdb retained only in-frame sequences with V and J called. Part of the clones is not carried over; for the studies checked, unresolved V genes explain less than half of this, and the remainder is unexplained. Within this sample are approximately 3,800 clones, with 85% to 90% of them counted one time only. The ten largest account for approximately 4.5% of the sample. The sample here was adjacent normal lung tissue, taken after neoadjuvant nivolumab, alone or with ipilimumab, at or shortly before surgery. These receptor sequences come from an adult with non-small cell lung cancer.

The chain links TRBV7-6 to TRBJ2-3; no clear D. V was trimmed by 1 base and J by 0 bases, leaving 5 bases between them. The CDR3 length is 14 residues. The germline gives CDR1 SGHVS, CDR2 FNYEAQ. As DNA, the CDR3 is TGTGCCAGCAGCTTAGAGCCTAGCACAGATACGCAGTATTTT. Translating gives CASSLEPSTDTQYF.

The chain combines TRBV7-2 with TRBJ2-6; D not certain. The CDR3 length is 17 residues. Germline V gives CDR1 SGHTA, CDR2 FQGNSA. V was clipped by 1 base and J by 3 bases, with 13 bases between them. CDR3 sequence: CASSLEQTLGGANVLTF. CDR3 nucleotide sequence: TGTGCCAGCAGCTTAGAACAGACCCTCGGTGGGGCCAACGTCCTGACTTTC.

V gene TRBV25-1 combines with J gene TRBJ1-1, with a possible D match to TRBD1 (5 bases). With 6 bases removed from V and 7 bases from J, the gap between germline ends came to 18 bases. Germline loops: CDR1 MGHDK, CDR2 SYGVNS. The CDR3 totals 14 residues. Here the CDR3 reads CASRGAGSWGEAFF. CDR3 sequence (DNA): TGTGCCAGCAGGGGAGCAGGGAGTTGGGGTGAAGCTTTCTTT.

V usage is TRBV14 and J usage is TRBJ2-2; D is possibly TRBD2 (5 bases). There are 15 residues in the CDR3. V gave up 2 bases and J gave up 6 bases, with 13 bases separating them. Germline V gene data show CDR1 as SGHDN and CDR2 as FVKESK. The CDR3 is CASSQSSRLSGELFF. CDR3 bases: TGTGCCAGCAGCCAATCTAGCAGGCTATCCGGGGAGCTGTTTTTT. Variable domain in full (rest from reference TRBV14 and TRBJ2-2): EAGVTQFPSHSVIEKGQTVTLRCDPISGHDNLYWYRRVMGKEIKFLLHFVKESKQDESGMPNNRFLAERTGGTYSTLKVQPAELEDSGVYFCASSQSSRLSGELFFGEGSRLTVL.

The chain recombines TRBV4-1 with TRBJ2-7; D might be TRBD1 (6 bases). The V end was cut by 4 bases, the J end by 3 bases, with 13 bases between. This CDR3 has 14 residues. Germline V gene sequence: CDR1 MGHRA, CDR2 YSYEKL. CDR3 DNA: TGCGCCAGCAGCCCTCACAGGGACAACTACGAGCAGTACTTC. Protein: CASSPHRDNYEQYF.

This sequence joins TRBV5-8 and TRBJ2-1; the match to TRBD2 covers 11 bases. The CDR3 consists of 17 residues. Germline lookup yields CDR1 SGHTS and CDR2 YDEGEE. V was clipped by 4 bases and J by 1 base; unmatched bases: 7. CDR3 DNA sequence: TGTGCCAGCAGCCTATCTGGGACTAGCGGATCCTACAATGAGCAGTTCTTC. Its protein product is CASSLSGTSGSYNEQFF.

This chain uses TRBV2 with TRBJ1-1; D remains ambiguous. Germline V gives CDR1 SNHLY, CDR2 FYNNEI. The CDR3 is 11 amino acids. Trimming removed 5 bases at V and 10 bases at J, with 11 bases between. This CDR3 reads CASSNRAVAFF. CDR3 coding DNA: TGTGCCAGCAGTAACCGAGCAGTAGCTTTCTTT.

A few counts support this clone. J is TRBJ2-7 and V is TRBV7-9; D unresolved. This CDR3 comprises 14 residues. V was pared by 2 bases and J by 0 bases, with 8 bases between. Germline V gene data show CDR1 as SEHNR and CDR2 as FQNEAQ (reference sequence). The CDR3 reads CASSLLGSSYEQYF. The CDR3 DNA follows: TGTGCCAGCAGCTTACTGGGAAGCTCCTACGAGCAGTACTTC.

This clone showed up just a few times. V usage is TRBV5-1 and J usage is TRBJ2-3, with 10 bases identical to TRBD2. Looked up from germline, CDR1 is SGHRS and CDR2 is YFSETQ. The CDR3 has 16 amino acids. V lost 2 bases, J lost 4 bases, and 7 bases stayed unmatched. The CDR3 DNA reads as TGCGCCAGCAGCTTACCTAGCGGGAGCCTCTCAGATACGCAGTATTTT. Translated: CASSLPSGSLSDTQYF.

This clone was found once. This sequence joins TRBV4-1 and TRBJ1-1, with a weak D call TRBD1 (5 bases). V dropped 0 bases and J dropped 0 bases, with 20 bases sitting between them. The length of the CDR3 is 19 residues. Looked up from germline, CDR1 is MGHRA and CDR2 is YSYEKL. CDR3 in amino acids: CASSQESPKGANLNTEAFF. CDR3 sequence (DNA): TGCGCCAGCAGCCAAGAGTCACCAAAAGGGGCAAATTTGAACACTGAAGCTTTCTTT.

The V gene is TRBV28, the J gene TRBJ2-5, with D unclear. Trimming took 6 bases from V and 5 from J, leaving 22 bases between them. Germline CDR1 is MDHEN and CDR2 is SYDVKM. The CDR3 has 16 amino acids. Here the CDR3 DNA reads TGTGCCAGCAGCGAGGCAGTCCCGGGTACTGGGGAGACCCAGTACTTC. This encodes CASSEAVPGTGETQYF.

The gene calls are TRBV10-3 and TRBJ2-1; D remains ambiguous. Germline lookup yields CDR1 ENHRY and CDR2 SYGVKD. The germline V and J ends were trimmed by 4 bases and 7 bases, with 8 bases remaining between them. This CDR3 spans 12 amino acids. The CDR3 is CAISAAQNEQFF. The CDR3 DNA follows: TGTGCCATCAGTGCCGCCCAAAATGAGCAGTTCTTC.

The J gene is TRBJ2-5, the V gene TRBV11-2; the match to TRBD2 covers 10 bases. Germline-derived CDR1 and CDR2 are SGHAT and FQNNGV. Trimming removed 5 bases from V and 4 bases from J; junction bases left unmatched: 4. This CDR3 comprises 14 residues. The CDR3 spells CASSVSGRLETQYF. In nucleotides, the CDR3 is TGTGCCAGCAGCGTTAGCGGGAGGTTAGAGACCCAGTACTTC.

The chain is built from TRBV27 and TRBJ2-7, with D perhaps matching TRBD1 (6 bases). The V gene lost 2 bases and the J gene lost 2 bases, with 13 bases spanning the gap. The length of the CDR3 is 15 residues. Germline CDR1 and CDR2: MNHEY and SMNVEV (reference sequence). The CDR3 sequence: CASSLMRRTAYEQYF. As DNA, the CDR3 is TGTGCCAGCAGTTTAATGAGGCGGACAGCCTACGAGCAGTACTTC.

The V gene is TRBV7-3, the J gene TRBJ2-2; TRBD2 might be the D (6 bases). This CDR3 is 14 amino acids long. V was trimmed by 6 bases and J by 1 base, leaving 9 bases between them. CDR1 and CDR2 (germline): SGHTA, FQGTGA. CDR3 amino acids: CASRISGNTGELFF. CDR3 sequence (DNA): TGTGCCAGCAGGATTAGCGGGAACACCGGGGAGCTGTTTTTT.